Many counts were recorded for the clone carrying this T cell receptor (beta chain). No antigen is known for it. The sample is drawn from a study of T cell repertoires in cytomegalovirus infection. General observations from the study: HLA-C-restricted CMV clonotypes gave the most frequent clonotype in two of eight donors. Cumulative public TCR beta family frequency identified carriers of CMV plus the relevant HLA.

TCRdb re-called the reads with MiXCR, one entry per CDR3 protein. The data contain roughly 500,000 distinct CDR3 sequences, 15% to 20% of them singletons. The sequence came from a human donor in good health (CMV status not recorded). Some clones in this sample may be carry-over from other donors' samples. The sample consisted of CD8+ T cells from PBMCs.

CDR3 bases: TGTGCCAGCAGTCTTACATCCAGCTGGCCCCCCGGGGAGCTGTTTTTT. Its translation: CASSLTSSWPPGELFF. This rearrangement joins TRBV27 to TRBJ2-2, with D unclear. V shed 5 bases and J shed 6 bases, with 19 bases lying between them. Germline-derived CDR1 and CDR2 are MNHEY and SMNVEV (reference sequence). This CDR3 is 16 amino acids long.